A single sample is the source of the 21 T cell receptor beta chains below, sequenced in a study of spatial heterogeneity in lung cancer. TCRdb re-called the 5' RACE reads with MiXCR, one entry per CDR3 protein. The table includes over 85,000 distinct CDR3 sequences, roughly a fifth detected once. As to time point: blood at routine non-recurrence follow-up after resection. The material sequenced was PBMCs, taken at follow-up. These receptor sequences come from a male donor with early-stage non-small cell lung cancer.

The rearrangement uses TRBV9 and TRBJ2-2; D not resolved. The CDR3 contains 16 residues. The V end lost 4 bases, the J end lost 0 bases, and 13 bases lay between the germline ends. Looked up from germline, CDR1 is SGDLS and CDR2 is YYNGEE. This chain's CDR3 is CASSLRQGSNTGELFF. DNA of the CDR3: TGTGCCAGCAGCCTCCGACAAGGGTCGAACACCGGGGAGCTGTTTTTT.

This clonotype was detected only a few times. This chain links TRBV20-1 with TRBJ1-4; D gene ambiguous. Trimming took off 3 bases at V and 3 bases at J, with 8 bases between the two ends. Germline values: CDR1 DFQATT, CDR2 SNEGSKA (reference sequence). This CDR3 contains 13 residues. CDR3 amino acids: CSARVTSNEKLFF. The CDR3 nucleotides are TGCAGTGCTAGGGTGACGTCTAATGAAAAACTGTTTTTT.

The table lists this clonotype with a few counts. V gene TRBV9 combines with J gene TRBJ1-4, with 8 bases that match TRBD1. The CDR3 covers 16 residues. Losses at the gene ends were 4 bases for V and 6 bases for J; bases not matched to a gene: 11. Germline V gene data show CDR1 as SGDLS and CDR2 as YYNGEE. The CDR3 sequence: CASSPGTGRSDEKLFF. The CDR3 DNA reads as TGTGCCAGCAGCCCCGGGACAGGCAGGTCGGATGAAAAACTGTTTTTT. Full variable domain (remainder filled in from reference TRBV9 and TRBJ1-4): DSGVTQTPKHLITATGQRVTLRCSPRSGDLSVYWYQQSLDQGLQFLIQYYNGEERAKGNILERFSAQQFPDLHSELNLSSLELGDSALYFCASSPGTGRSDEKLFFGSGTQLSVL.

This clonotype showed up just a few times. This sequence joins TRBV20-1 and TRBJ2-1; D call uncertain. Looked up from germline, CDR1 is DFQATT and CDR2 is SNEGSKA (reference sequence). CDR3 length: 11 residues. V lost 1 base and J 9 bases, leaving 7 bases between the germline ends. The CDR3 loop is CSARGDSEQFF. CDR3 DNA: TGCAGTGCTAGAGGTGATAGTGAGCAGTTCTTC.

The sample holds a few counts of this clonotype. The gene calls are TRBV9 and TRBJ2-5, with 9 bases aligning to TRBD2. The germline gives CDR1 SGDLS, CDR2 YYNGEE. The CDR3 covers 16 residues. V lost 4 bases and J lost 5; bases outside the gene matches: 12. DNA for the CDR3: TGTGCCAGCAGCCCCCTTCAGCGGGGGGCGTTGGAGACCCAGTACTTC. Translating it yields CASSPLQRGALETQYF.

The sample holds many counts of this clonotype. The chain is built from TRBV7-2 and TRBJ2-2; a weak D match, TRBD2 (6 bases). The germline V gene has CDR1 SGHTA and CDR2 FQGNSA. V was clipped by 1 base and J by 0 bases, with 6 bases between them. The CDR3 is 15 amino acids. CDR3 DNA sequence: TGTGCCAGCAGCTTAGGACTAGCGAACACCGGGGAGCTGTTTTTT. It encodes CASSLGLANTGELFF.

This clonotype came up many times. The chain carries TRBV29-1 and TRBJ1-1; D not certain. The CDR3 has 13 amino acids. V was pared by 4 bases and J by 6 bases, with 15 bases between. Germline assignment: CDR1 SQVTM and CDR2 ANQGSEA. In nucleotides, the CDR3 is TGCAGCGTTGGACCCACCAGGTCCGCTGAAGCTTTCTTT. Translating it yields CSVGPTRSAEAFF.

The rearrangement joins TRBV20-1 to TRBJ2-3; 8 bases line up with TRBD1. The V segment lost 3 bases and the J segment 3 bases; nucleotides outside the gene matches: 8. Per germline, CDR1 DFQATT and CDR2 SNEGSKA (reference sequence). This CDR3 is 15 amino acids long. The CDR3 region has the DNA TGCAGTGCTAGGGTGACAGGGGAAAGAACAGATACGCAGTATTTT. Its translation is CSARVTGERTDTQYF.

The chain combines TRBV20-1 with TRBJ1-1, with D possibly TRBD1 on 5 matching bases. Germline lookup yields CDR1 DFQATT and CDR2 SNEGSKA (reference sequence). The CDR3 loop spans 12 amino acids. Deletions cut 8 bases from V and 4 bases from J, with 14 bases between. In DNA form, the CDR3 reads TGCAGTACCGGAGGGACGTTCACTGAAGCTTTCTTT. Protein: CSTGGTFTEAFF.

V gene TRBV18 combines with J gene TRBJ2-7; D call uncertain. Trimming pared 3 bases from V and 6 bases from J, leaving 12 bases between. Germline loops: CDR1 KGHSH, CDR2 LQKENI. The CDR3 loop spans 13 amino acids. CDR3 nucleotides: TGTGCCAGCTCACCTGTTCAAGGTGGCGAGCAGTACTTC. Its translation is CASSPVQGGEQYF.

J is TRBJ1-2 and V is TRBV20-1, with D perhaps matching TRBD1 (6 bases). Germline loops: CDR1 DFQATT, CDR2 SNEGSKA (reference sequence). This CDR3 has 16 amino acids. V was shortened by 2 bases and J by 5 bases, with 21 bases between the two germline ends. The CDR3 coding sequence is TGCAGTGCTAGACCCCAGACCCTAAAGGGGGAGTATGGCTACACCTTC. Its translation is CSARPQTLKGEYGYTF.

This clonotype was recorded a few times. The V and J genes are TRBV29-1 and TRBJ2-1; 7 bases fit TRBD2. The CDR3 is 14 amino acids. Trimming at V came to 4 bases and at J to 2 bases, leaving 5 bases not matched to a gene. Germline V lookup: CDR1 SQVTM, CDR2 ANQGSEA. This CDR3 reads CSVAGGRAYNEQFF. DNA for the CDR3: TGCAGCGTTGCCGGCGGGAGAGCCTACAATGAGCAGTTCTTC.

Ten or more counts support this clonotype. V gene TRBV4-2 combines with J gene TRBJ1-2; TRBD1 might be the D (6 bases). The CDR3 totals 17 residues. The V gene lost 0 bases and the J gene lost 4 bases, with 18 bases spanning the gap. Germline-derived CDR1 and CDR2 are LGHNA and YNFKEQ. CDR3: CASSQESHEGDFYGYTF. In nucleotides, the CDR3 is TGTGCCAGCAGCCAAGAATCGCACGAGGGGGACTTCTATGGCTACACCTTC.

Many counts were recorded for this clonotype. This chain uses TRBV27 with TRBJ2-5; TRBD1 or TRBD2 may be the D gene (6 bases each). In germline, CDR1 is MNHEY, CDR2 SMNVEV (reference sequence). Trimming left V 4 bases short and J 2 bases short, with 11 bases between. The CDR3 is 14 amino acids. Here the CDR3 reads CASSSTGLQETQYF. In DNA, the CDR3 is TGTGCCAGCAGTTCGACAGGACTACAAGAGACCCAGTACTTC.

This clonotype showed up just a few times. V usage is TRBV6-2 or TRBV6-3 and J usage is TRBJ2-3; D remains ambiguous. Germline CDR1 MNHEY, CDR2 SVGEGT. This CDR3 region has 16 residues. Trimming left V 6 bases short and J 2 bases short, with 18 bases between. CDR3 protein: CASSNERDLFTDTQYF. CDR3 bases: TGTGCCAGCAGCAACGAAAGAGACCTATTCACAGATACGCAGTATTTT.

This clonotype was detected many times. The J gene is TRBJ2-6, the V gene TRBV18; perhaps TRBD1 as D (5 bases). CDR1 and CDR2 (germline): KGHSH, LQKENI. This CDR3 is 17 amino acids long. V was shortened by 0 bases and J by 12 bases, with 21 bases between the two germline ends. The CDR3 region has the DNA TGTGCCAGCTCACCACCGGGAAGGATGCAGGGTCTTCCCGTCCTGACTTTC. This encodes CASSPPGRMQGLPVLTF.

Comment on this clonotype: It may be a read error: a sequence one base away is much more abundant. The rearrangement uses TRBV6-5 and TRBJ2-5; D may be TRBD2 (6 bases). From germline, CDR1 is MNHEY and CDR2 SVGAGI. There are 14 residues in the CDR3. CDR3 nucleotide sequence: TGTGCCTGCAGTACACTGGGGGGCCAAGAGACCCAGTACTTC. Translating it yields CACSTLGGQETQYF.

This clonotype was seen a few times. DNA for the CDR3: TGCAGTGCTAGGACCGAGGATAACAGGAACACCGGGGAGCTGTTTTTT. Translating it yields CSARTEDNRNTGELFF. The V gene is TRBV20-1, the J gene TRBJ2-2; the D is unclear. Germline V lookup: CDR1 DFQATT, CDR2 SNEGSKA (reference sequence). Trimming shortened V by 3 bases and J by 1 base, and 15 bases separated the two germline ends. The CDR3 has 16 amino acids.

This clonotype was counted between two and nine times. The rearrangement uses TRBV6-5 and TRBJ2-3; D may be TRBD1 or TRBD2 (5 bases each). The CDR3 has 15 residues. The ends were cut back, 5 bases at V and 5 bases at J, with 17 bases in the middle. Germline CDR1 is MNHEY and CDR2 is SVGAGI. This chain's CDR3 is CASSTRDPSVDTQYF. In DNA form, the CDR3 reads TGTGCCAGCAGTACCCGGGACCCGTCCGTAGATACGCAGTATTTT.

This clonotype came up a few times. The chain links TRBV5-1 to TRBJ2-2; no clear D. The CDR3 runs to 15 residues. V was cut by 0 bases and J by 7 bases, with 13 bases left in between. Germline CDR1 is SGHRS and CDR2 is YFSETQ. For the CDR3, the DNA is TGCGCCAGCAGCTTGGCAACGGGCAGCAGCGGGGAGCTGTTTTTT. Protein sequence: CASSLATGSSGELFF.

The chain employs TRBV15 and TRBJ2-3; possible D gene TRBD2, 6 bases. Looked up from germline, CDR1 is LNHNV and CDR2 is YYDKDF (reference sequence). V was pared by 0 bases and J by 2 bases, with 15 bases between. This CDR3 has 17 residues. In DNA, the CDR3 is TGTGCCACCAGCAGAGATGGGACGGGAGTGAACACAGATACGCAGTATTTT. Amino acids: CATSRDGTGVNTDTQYF.